The source of this T cell receptor beta chain is a study of read filtering for tumor transcriptome and immune sequencing. Across the whole study: R-ISS stage counts were roughly 8 for I, 15 to 20 for II, six or seven for III.

From around 0.4 ug of RNA, a library with molecular barcoded alpha/delta and beta/gamma adaptors was made. TCRdb fed the reads into MiXCR, producing one record per CDR3 protein. The sample has 43,000 or so distinct CDR3 sequences, less than 15% seen once; the top ten hold approximately 15%. Germline CDR1 reads MNHEY; CDR2 reads SVGAGI. The CDR3 has 14 residues. This clonotype came up many times. This could be a read error, since a much larger clone is one nucleotide away. This TCR derives from a donor at least 40 years old with multiple myeloma. The chain uses TRBV6-5 and TRBJ2-1; 8 bases align to TRBD2. The sample comprised a population of CD138-negative cells sorted from bone marrow. CDR3 amino acids: CASSKRGSYNGQFF. The CDR3 nucleotides read TGTGCCAGCAGTAAGCGGGGGTCCTACAATGGGCAGTTCTTC.